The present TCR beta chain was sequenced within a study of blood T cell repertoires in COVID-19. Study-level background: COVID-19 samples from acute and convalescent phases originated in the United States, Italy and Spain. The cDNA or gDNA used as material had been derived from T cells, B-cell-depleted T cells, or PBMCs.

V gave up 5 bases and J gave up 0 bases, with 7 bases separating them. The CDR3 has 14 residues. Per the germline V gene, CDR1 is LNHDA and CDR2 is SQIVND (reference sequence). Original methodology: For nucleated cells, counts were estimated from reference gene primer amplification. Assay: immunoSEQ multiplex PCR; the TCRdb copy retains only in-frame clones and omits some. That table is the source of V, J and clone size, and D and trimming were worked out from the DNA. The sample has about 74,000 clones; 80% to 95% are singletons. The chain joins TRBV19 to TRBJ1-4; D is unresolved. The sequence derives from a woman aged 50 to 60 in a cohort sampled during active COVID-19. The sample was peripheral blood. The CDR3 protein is CASSFLATNEKLFF. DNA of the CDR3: TGTGCCAGTAGTTTTCTTGCAACTAATGAAAAACTGTTTTTT.